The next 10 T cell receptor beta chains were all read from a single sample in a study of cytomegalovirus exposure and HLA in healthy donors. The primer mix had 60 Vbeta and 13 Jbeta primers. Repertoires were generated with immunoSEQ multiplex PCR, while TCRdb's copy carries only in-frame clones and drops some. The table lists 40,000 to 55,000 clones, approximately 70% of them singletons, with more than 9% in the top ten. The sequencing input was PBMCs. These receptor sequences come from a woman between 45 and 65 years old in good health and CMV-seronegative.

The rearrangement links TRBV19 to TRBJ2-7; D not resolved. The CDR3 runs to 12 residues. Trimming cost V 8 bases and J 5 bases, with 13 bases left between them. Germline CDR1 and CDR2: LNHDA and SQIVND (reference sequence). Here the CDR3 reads CASAYGTNEQYF. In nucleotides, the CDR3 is TGTGCCAGTGCTTACGGTACCAACGAGCAGTACTTC.

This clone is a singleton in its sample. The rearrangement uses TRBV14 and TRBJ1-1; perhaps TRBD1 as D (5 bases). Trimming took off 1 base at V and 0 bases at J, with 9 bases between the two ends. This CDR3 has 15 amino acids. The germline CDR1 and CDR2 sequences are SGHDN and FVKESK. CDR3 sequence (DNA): TGTGCCAGCAGCCAAGGACAGAGGATGAACACTGAAGCTTTCTTT. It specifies CASSQGQRMNTEAFF.

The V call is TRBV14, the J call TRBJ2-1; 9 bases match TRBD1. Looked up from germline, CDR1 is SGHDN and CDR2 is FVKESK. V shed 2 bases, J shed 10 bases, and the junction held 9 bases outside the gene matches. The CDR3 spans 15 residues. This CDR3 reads CASSQLPTGGVEQFF. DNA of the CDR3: TGTGCCAGCAGCCAACTACCCACAGGGGGCGTCGAGCAGTTCTTC. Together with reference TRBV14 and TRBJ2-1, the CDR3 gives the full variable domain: EAGVTQFPSHSVIEKGQTVTLRCDPISGHDNLYWYRRVMGKEIKFLLHFVKESKQDESGMPNNRFLAERTGGTYSTLKVQPAELEDSGVYFCASSQLPTGGVEQFFGPGTRLTVL.

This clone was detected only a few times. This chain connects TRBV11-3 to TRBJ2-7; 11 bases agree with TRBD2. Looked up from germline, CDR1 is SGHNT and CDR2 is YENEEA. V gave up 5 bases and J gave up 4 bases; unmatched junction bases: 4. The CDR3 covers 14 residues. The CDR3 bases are TGTGCCAGCAGCCCAACTAGCGGGAGTTACGAGCAGTACTTC. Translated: CASSPTSGSYEQYF.

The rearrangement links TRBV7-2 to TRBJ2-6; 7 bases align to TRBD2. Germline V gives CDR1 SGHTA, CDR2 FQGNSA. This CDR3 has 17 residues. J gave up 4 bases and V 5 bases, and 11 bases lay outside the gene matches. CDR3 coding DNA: TGTGCCAGCAGCAACCGGGGGGAGGGGCCAGGGGCCAACGTCCTGACTTTC. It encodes CASSNRGEGPGANVLTF. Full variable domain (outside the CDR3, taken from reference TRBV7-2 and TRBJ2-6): GAGVSQSPSNKVTEKGKDVELRCDPISGHTALYWYRQSLGQGLEFLIYFQGNSAPDKSGLPSDRFSAERTGGSVSTLTIQRTQQEDSAVYLCASSNRGEGPGANVLTFGAGSRLTVL.

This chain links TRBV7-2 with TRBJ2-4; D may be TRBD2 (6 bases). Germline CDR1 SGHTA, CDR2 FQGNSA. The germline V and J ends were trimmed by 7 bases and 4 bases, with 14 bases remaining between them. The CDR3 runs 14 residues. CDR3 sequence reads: CASTIGRGKNIQYF. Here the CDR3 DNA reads TGTGCCAGCACAATCGGGCGGGGAAAAAACATTCAGTACTTC.

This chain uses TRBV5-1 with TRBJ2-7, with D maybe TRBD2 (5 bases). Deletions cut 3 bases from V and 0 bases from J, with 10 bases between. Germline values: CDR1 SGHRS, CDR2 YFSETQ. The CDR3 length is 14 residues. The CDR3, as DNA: TGCGCCAGCAGCTCGTCGGGGTCCTCCTACGAGCAGTACTTC. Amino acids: CASSSSGSSYEQYF.

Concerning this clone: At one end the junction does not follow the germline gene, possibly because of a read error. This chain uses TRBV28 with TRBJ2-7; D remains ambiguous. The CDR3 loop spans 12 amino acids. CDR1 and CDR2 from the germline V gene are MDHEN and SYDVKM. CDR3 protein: CASSFRQLWWNF. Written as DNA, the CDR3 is TGTGCCAGCAGTTTCCGACAACTCTGGTGGAACTTC.

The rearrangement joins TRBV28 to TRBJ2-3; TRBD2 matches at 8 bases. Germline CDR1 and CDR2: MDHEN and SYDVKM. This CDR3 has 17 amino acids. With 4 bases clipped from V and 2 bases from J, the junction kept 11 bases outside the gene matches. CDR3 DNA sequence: TGTGCCAGCAGTTGGAGCGGGAGAAGAGTCGACACAGATACGCAGTATTTT. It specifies CASSWSGRRVDTDTQYF. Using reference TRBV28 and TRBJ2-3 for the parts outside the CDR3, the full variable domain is DVKVTQSSRYLVKRTGEKVFLECVQDMDHENMFWYRQDPGLGLRLIYFSYDVKMKEKGDIPEGYSVSREKKERFSLILESASTNQTSMYLCASSWSGRRVDTDTQYFGPGTRLTVL.

CDR3 sequence: CAWSVLGQAFNEKLFF. The CDR3 DNA reads TGTGCCTGGAGTGTACTGGGACAGGCCTTTAATGAAAAACTGTTTTTT. This chain joins TRBV30 and TRBJ1-4; 8 bases are shared with TRBD1. The CDR3 is made up of 16 amino acids. In germline, CDR1 is GTSNPN, CDR2 SVGIG (reference sequence). V lost 0 bases, J lost 4 bases, and 7 bases stayed unmatched.